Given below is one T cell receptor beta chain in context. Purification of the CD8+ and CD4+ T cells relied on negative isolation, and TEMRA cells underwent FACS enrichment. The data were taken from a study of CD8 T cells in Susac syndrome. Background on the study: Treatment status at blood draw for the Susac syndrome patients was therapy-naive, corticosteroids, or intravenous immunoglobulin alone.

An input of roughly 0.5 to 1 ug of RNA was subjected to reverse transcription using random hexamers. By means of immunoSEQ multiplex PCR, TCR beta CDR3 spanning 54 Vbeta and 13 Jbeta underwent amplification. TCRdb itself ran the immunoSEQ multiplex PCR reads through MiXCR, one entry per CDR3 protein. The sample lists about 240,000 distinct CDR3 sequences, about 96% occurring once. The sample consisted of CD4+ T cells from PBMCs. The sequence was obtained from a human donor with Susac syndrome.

The DNA of the CDR3 is TGCGCCAGCAGCCAGAAGCAAGAGACCCAGTACTTC. Translation: CASSQKQETQYF. The chain is built from TRBV5-1 and TRBJ2-5; D unresolved. The CDR3 contains 12 residues. CDR1 is SGHRS, CDR2 YFSETQ, per germline. V was clipped by 4 bases and J by 2 bases, with 6 bases between them. The full variable domain, its missing parts supplied by reference TRBV5-1 and TRBJ2-5, is KAGVTQTPRYLIKTRGQQVTLSCSPISGHRSVSWYQQTPGQGLQFLFEYFSETQRNKGNFPGRFSGRQFSNSRSEMNVSTLELGDSALYLCASSQKQETQYFGPGTRLLVL.